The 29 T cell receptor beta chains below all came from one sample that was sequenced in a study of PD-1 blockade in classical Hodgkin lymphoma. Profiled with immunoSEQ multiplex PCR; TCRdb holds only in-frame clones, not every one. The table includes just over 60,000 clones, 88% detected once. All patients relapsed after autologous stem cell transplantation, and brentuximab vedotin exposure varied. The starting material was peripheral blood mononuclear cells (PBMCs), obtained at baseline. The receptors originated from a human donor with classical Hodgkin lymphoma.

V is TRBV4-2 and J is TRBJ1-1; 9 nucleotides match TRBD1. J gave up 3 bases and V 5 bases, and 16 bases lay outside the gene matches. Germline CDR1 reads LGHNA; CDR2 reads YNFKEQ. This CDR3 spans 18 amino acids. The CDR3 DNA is TGTGCCAGCAGCTTGACCGGGACAGGGATCGGGCGTGACACTGAAGCTTTCTTT. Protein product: CASSLTGTGIGRDTEAFF.

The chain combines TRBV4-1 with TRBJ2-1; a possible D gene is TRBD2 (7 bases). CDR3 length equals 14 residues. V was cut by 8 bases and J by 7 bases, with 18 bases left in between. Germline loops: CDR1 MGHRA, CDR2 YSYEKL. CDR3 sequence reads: CASAPGGLGNEQFF. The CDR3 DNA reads TGCGCCAGCGCGCCCGGGGGGCTCGGGAATGAGCAGTTCTTC.

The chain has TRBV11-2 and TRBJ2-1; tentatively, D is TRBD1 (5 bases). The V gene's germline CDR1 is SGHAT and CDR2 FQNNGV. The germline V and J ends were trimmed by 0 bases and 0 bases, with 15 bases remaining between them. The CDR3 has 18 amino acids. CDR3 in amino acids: CASSLDRTRAISYNEQFF. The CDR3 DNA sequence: TGTGCCAGCAGCTTAGATCGAACCAGGGCCATCTCCTACAATGAGCAGTTCTTC.

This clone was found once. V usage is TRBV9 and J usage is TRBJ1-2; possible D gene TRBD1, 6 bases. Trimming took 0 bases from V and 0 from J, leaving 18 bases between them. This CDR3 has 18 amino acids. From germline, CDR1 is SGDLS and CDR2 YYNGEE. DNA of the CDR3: TGTGCCAGCAGCGTAGACGGGGGGCAGGGGATCACTAACTATGGCTACACCTTC. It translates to CASSVDGGQGITNYGYTF. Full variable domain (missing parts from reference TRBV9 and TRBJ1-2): DSGVTQTPKHLITATGQRVTLRCSPRSGDLSVYWYQQSLDQGLQFLIQYYNGEERAKGNILERFSAQQFPDLHSELNLSSLELGDSALYFCASSVDGGQGITNYGYTFGSGTRLTVV.

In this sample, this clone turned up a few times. CDR3 protein: CASSKRWLDNNEKLFF. For the CDR3, the DNA is TGCGCCAGCAGCAAGCGGTGGCTAGATAACAATGAAAAACTGTTTTTT. The chain is built from TRBV4-3 and TRBJ1-4; no clear D gene. The CDR3 has 16 residues. CDR1 is LGHNA and CDR2 is YSLEER in the germline V gene. Trimming removed 5 bases from V and 5 bases from J, with 18 bases in between.

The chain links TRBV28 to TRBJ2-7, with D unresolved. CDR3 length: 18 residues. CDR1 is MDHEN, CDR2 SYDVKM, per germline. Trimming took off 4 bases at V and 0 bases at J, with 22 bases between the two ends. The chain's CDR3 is CASSSPRPTVPRSYEQYF. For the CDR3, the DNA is TGTGCCAGCAGTTCACCCAGGCCGACGGTGCCTCGCTCCTACGAGCAGTACTTC.

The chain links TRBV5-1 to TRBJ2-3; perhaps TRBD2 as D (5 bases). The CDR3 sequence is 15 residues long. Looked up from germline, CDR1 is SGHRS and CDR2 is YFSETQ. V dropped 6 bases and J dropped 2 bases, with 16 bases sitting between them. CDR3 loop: CASMYGEMDTDTQYF. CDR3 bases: TGCGCCAGCATGTATGGGGAGATGGACACAGATACGCAGTATTTT.

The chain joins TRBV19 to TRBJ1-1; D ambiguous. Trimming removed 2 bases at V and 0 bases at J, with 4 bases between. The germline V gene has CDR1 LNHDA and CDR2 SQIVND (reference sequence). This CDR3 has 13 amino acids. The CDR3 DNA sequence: TGTGCCAGTAGTATACAGTTGAACACTGAAGCTTTCTTT. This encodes CASSIQLNTEAFF. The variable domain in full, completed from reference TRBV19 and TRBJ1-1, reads DGGITQSPKYLFRKEGQNVTLSCEQNLNHDAMYWYRQDPGQGLRLIYYSQIVNDFQKGDIAEGYSVSREKKESFPLTVTSAQKNPTAFYLCASSIQLNTEAFFGQGTRLTVV.

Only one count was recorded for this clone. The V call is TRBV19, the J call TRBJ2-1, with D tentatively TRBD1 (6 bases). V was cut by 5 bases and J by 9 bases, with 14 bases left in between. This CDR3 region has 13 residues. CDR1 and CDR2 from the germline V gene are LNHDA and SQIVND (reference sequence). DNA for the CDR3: TGTGCCAGTAGTGGGGGCAGTCTAAGTGAGCAGTTCTTC. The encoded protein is CASSGGSLSEQFF.

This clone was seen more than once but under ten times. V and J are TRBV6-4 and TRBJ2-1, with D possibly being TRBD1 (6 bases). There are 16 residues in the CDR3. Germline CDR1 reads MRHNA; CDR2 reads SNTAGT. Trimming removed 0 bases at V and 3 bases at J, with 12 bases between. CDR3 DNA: TGTGCCAGCAGTGACTCGGCTCAAGGGGGCTACAATGAGCAGTTCTTC. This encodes CASSDSAQGGYNEQFF.

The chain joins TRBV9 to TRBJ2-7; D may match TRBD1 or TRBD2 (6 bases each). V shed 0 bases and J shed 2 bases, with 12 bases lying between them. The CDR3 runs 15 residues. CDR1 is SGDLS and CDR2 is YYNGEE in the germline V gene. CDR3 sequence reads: CASSVVGGPTYEQYF. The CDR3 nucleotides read TGTGCCAGCAGCGTAGTGGGGGGCCCAACCTACGAGCAGTACTTC.

CDR3 DNA sequence: TGTGCCAGCATCCTTGAGGGGGGATATACTGAAGCTTTCTTT. This translates into CASILEGGYTEAFF. V usage is TRBV7-9 and J usage is TRBJ1-1, with D possibly matching TRBD1 (6 bases). This CDR3 is 14 amino acids long. Germline assignment: CDR1 SEHNR and CDR2 FQNEAQ (reference sequence). V shed 7 bases and J shed 5 bases, with 17 bases lying between them.

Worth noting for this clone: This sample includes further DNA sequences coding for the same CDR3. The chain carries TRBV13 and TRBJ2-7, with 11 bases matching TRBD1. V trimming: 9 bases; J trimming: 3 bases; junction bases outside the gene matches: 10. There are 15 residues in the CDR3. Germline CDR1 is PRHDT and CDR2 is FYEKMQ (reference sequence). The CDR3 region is CASSLFGTGGYEQYF. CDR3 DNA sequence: TGTGCCAGTAGCCTATTTGGGACAGGGGGCTACGAGCAGTACTTC. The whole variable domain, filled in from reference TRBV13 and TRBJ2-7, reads AAGVIQSPRHLIKEKRETATLKCYPIPRHDTVYWYQQGPGQDPQFLISFYEKMQSDKGSIPDRFSAQQFSDYHSELNMSSLELGDSALYFCASSLFGTGGYEQYFGPGTRLTVT.

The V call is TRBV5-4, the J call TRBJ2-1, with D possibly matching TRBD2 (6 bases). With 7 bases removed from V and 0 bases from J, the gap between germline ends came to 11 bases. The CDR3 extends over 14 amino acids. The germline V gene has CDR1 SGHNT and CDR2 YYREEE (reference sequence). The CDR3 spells CASWGVSSYNEQFF. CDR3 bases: TGTGCCAGCTGGGGGGTGAGCTCCTACAATGAGCAGTTCTTC.

CDR3: CASSLASPQETQYF. CDR3 DNA sequence: TGTGCCAGCAGCTTGGCCTCACCTCAAGAGACCCAGTACTTC. The chain combines TRBV5-6 with TRBJ2-5; D not certain. In germline, CDR1 is SGHDT, CDR2 YYEEEE. The CDR3 is 14 amino acids. Between the trimmed V and J ends, which lost 0 bases and 2 bases, there was a span of 8 bases. Based on the CDR3 plus reference TRBV5-6 and TRBJ2-5, the full variable domain is DAGVTQSPTHLIKTRGQQVTLRCSPKSGHDTVSWYQQALGQGPQFIFQYYEEEERQRGNFPDRFSGHQFPNYSSELNVNALLLGDSALYLCASSLASPQETQYFGPGTRLLVL.

For the CDR3, the DNA is TGTGCCAGCAGTTACTCGGGAGGAGCGTCCCTCCACTTT. Its translation: CASSYSGGASLHF. The chain employs TRBV6-6 and TRBJ1-6; D is uncertain. Germline loops: CDR1 MNHNY, CDR2 SVGAGI (reference sequence). The V gene lost 0 bases and the J gene lost 14 bases, with 11 bases spanning the gap. The CDR3 consists of 13 residues.

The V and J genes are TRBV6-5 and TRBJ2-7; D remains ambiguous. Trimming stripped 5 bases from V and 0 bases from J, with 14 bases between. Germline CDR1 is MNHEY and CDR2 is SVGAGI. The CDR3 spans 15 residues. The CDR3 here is CASSPDLSLSYEQYF. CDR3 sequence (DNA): TGTGCCAGCAGTCCAGACCTTAGCCTCTCCTACGAGCAGTACTTC.

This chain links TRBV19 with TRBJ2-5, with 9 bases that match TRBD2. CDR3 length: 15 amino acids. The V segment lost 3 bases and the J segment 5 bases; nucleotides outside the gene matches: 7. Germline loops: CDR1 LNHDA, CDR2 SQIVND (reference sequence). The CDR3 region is CASSIGGGAGETQYF. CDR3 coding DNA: TGTGCCAGTAGTATCGGCGGGGGGGCCGGGGAGACCCAGTACTTC. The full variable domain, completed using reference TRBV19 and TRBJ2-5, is DGGITQSPKYLFRKEGQNVTLSCEQNLNHDAMYWYRQDPGQGLRLIYYSQIVNDFQKGDIAEGYSVSREKKESFPLTVTSAQKNPTAFYLCASSIGGGAGETQYFGPGTRLLVL.

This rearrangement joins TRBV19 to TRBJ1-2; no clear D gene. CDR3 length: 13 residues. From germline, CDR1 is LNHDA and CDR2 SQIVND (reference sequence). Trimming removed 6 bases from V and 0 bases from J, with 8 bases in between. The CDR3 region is CASSVRPNYGYTF. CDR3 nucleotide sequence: TGTGCCAGTAGCGTCCGGCCTAACTATGGCTACACCTTC.

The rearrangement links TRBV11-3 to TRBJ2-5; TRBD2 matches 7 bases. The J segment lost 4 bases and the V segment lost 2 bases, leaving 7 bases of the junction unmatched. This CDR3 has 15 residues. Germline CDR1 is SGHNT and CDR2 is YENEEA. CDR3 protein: CASSLQGGDGETQYF. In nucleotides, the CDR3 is TGTGCCAGCAGCTTACAGGGAGGGGACGGAGAGACCCAGTACTTC.

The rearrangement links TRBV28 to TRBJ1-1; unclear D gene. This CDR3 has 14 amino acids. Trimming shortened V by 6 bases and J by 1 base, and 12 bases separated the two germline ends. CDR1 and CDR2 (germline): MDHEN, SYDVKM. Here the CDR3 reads CASRGPVTNTEAFF. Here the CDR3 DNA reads TGTGCCAGCAGAGGACCGGTCACGAACACTGAAGCTTTCTTT.

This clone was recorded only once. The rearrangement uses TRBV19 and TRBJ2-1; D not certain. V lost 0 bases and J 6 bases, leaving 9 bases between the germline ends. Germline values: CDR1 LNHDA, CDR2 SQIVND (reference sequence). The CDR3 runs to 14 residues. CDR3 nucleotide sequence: TGTGCCAGTAGTATAGACGGCCAGATCAATGAGCAGTTCTTC. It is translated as CASSIDGQINEQFF. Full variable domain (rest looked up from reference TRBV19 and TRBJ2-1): DGGITQSPKYLFRKEGQNVTLSCEQNLNHDAMYWYRQDPGQGLRLIYYSQIVNDFQKGDIAEGYSVSREKKESFPLTVTSAQKNPTAFYLCASSIDGQINEQFFGPGTRLTVL.

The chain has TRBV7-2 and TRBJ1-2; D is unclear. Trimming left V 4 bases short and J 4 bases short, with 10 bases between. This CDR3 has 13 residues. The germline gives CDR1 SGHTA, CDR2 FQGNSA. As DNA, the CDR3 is TGTGCCAGCAGCTCGTGGCGGGCCTATGGCTACACCTTC. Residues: CASSSWRAYGYTF.

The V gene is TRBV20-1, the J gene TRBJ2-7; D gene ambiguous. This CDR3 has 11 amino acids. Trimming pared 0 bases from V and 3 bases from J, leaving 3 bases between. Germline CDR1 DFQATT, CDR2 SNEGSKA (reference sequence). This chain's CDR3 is CSARDGYEQYF. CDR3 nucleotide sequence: TGCAGTGCTAGAGATGGCTACGAGCAGTACTTC.

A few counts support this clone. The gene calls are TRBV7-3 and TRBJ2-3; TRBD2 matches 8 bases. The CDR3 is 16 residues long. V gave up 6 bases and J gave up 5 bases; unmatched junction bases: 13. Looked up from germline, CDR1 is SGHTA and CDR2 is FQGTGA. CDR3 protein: CASSPYGGGMVDTQYF. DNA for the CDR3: TGTGCCAGCAGTCCTTATGGCGGGGGGATGGTAGATACGCAGTATTTT.

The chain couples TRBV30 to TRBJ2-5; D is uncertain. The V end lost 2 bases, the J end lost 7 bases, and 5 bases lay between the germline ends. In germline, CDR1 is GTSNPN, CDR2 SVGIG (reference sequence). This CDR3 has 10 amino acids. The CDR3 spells CAWSRGTQYF. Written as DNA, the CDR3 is TGTGCCTGGAGTCGCGGGACCCAGTACTTC.

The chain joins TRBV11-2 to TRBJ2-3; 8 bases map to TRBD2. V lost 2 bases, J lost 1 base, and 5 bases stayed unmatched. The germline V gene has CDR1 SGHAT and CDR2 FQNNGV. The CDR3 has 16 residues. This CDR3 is CASSLRAAGGTDTQYF. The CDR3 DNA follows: TGTGCCAGCAGCTTACGCGCAGCGGGGGGCACAGATACGCAGTATTTT.

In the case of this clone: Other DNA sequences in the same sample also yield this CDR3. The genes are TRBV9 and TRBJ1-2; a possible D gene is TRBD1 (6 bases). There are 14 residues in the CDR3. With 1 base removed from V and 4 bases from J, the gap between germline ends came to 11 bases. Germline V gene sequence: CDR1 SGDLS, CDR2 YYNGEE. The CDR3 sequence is CASSVTQGSYGYTF. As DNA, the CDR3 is TGTGCCAGCAGCGTAACACAGGGAAGCTATGGCTACACCTTC. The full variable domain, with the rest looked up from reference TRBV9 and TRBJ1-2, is DSGVTQTPKHLITATGQRVTLRCSPRSGDLSVYWYQQSLDQGLQFLIQYYNGEERAKGNILERFSAQQFPDLHSELNLSSLELGDSALYFCASSVTQGSYGYTFGSGTRLTVV.

CDR3 in amino acids: CASSLASGLDIQYF. In DNA form, the CDR3 reads TGTGCCAGCAGCTTAGCTAGCGGGCTTGACATTCAGTACTTC. The V call is TRBV7-2, the J call TRBJ2-4; TRBD2 aligns across 7 bases. The CDR3 sequence is 14 residues long. The trim removed 0 bases at V and 8 bases at J, leaving 4 bases unmatched. Germline V lookup: CDR1 SGHTA, CDR2 FQGNSA.